This TCR beta chain was documented in a study of blood T cell repertoires in COVID-19. V lost 1 base, J lost 4 bases, and 5 bases stayed unmatched. Germline-derived CDR1 and CDR2 are SGHNT and YYREEE (reference sequence). CDR3 size: 15 residues. Original methodology: Quantification of nucleated cells was approximated via reference gene primer amplification. TCRdb's table, derived via immunoSEQ multiplex PCR, lists solely in-frame clones and lacks some. V, J and clone size are taken as reported in that table, and D and trimming were inferred from the DNA itself. This sample has fewer than 350,000 clones, with approximately 90% found just once.

The chain uses TRBV5-4 and TRBJ2-7; the match to TRBD2 covers 10 bases. This TCR was recovered from a woman in her 30s with COVID-19, enrolled during active disease. Source material: peripheral blood. The CDR3, as DNA: TGTGCCAGCAGCTTGTCTAGCGGGAGTATTTACGAGCAGTACTTC. It yields the protein CASSLSSGSIYEQYF.